This passage covers 32 T cell receptor beta chains from one sample sequenced in a study of regulatory T cells in long-lasting Graves disease. According to the study, TCR beta libraries were built with iRepertoire HTBI primers and CDR3-region Arm-PCR. TCRdb re-derived calls from the multiplex PCR reads in MiXCR, one entry per CDR3 protein. This sample has around 460,000 distinct CDR3 sequences, with 22% found just once. Sample time point: persistent/refractory GD, antithyroid drugs over 5 years with positive TRAb. PBMC-derived RNA was used for the TCR library. The specimen was peripheral blood mononuclear cells (PBMCs), collected when the disease was refractory, from a patient treated with antithyroid drugs. These receptor sequences come from a female donor with Graves disease.

This clonotype has ten or more counts. V gene TRBV7-2 combines with J gene TRBJ2-2; maybe TRBD1 (5 bases). V dropped 2 bases and J dropped 1 base, with 5 bases sitting between them. The CDR3 totals 14 residues. Germline assignment: CDR1 SGHTA and CDR2 FQGNSA. CDR3 sequence reads: CASSLQGNTGELFF. The CDR3 nucleotides read TGTGCCAGCAGCTTACAGGGGAACACCGGGGAGCTGTTTTTT.

Details on this clonotype: This may come from a read error, since a much larger clone is one base off. This chain joins TRBV6-5 and TRBJ2-2; D not resolved. This CDR3 is built from 15 residues. CDR1 and CDR2 (germline): MNHEY, SVGAGI. CDR3 sequence (DNA): TGTGTCAGCAGTTACTCGAGTGTGAACACCGGGGAGCTGTTTTTT. It encodes CVSSYSSVNTGELFF.

There are many counts of this clonotype. This chain uses TRBV7-2 with TRBJ1-6, with D unresolved. The ends were cut back, 3 bases at V and 9 bases at J, with 15 bases in the middle. The CDR3 sequence is 15 residues long. Germline V CDR1 and CDR2: SGHTA, FQGNSA. This CDR3 is CASSFLSGNTSPLHF. For the CDR3, the DNA is TGTGCCAGCAGCTTTCTAAGCGGGAATACTTCACCCCTCCACTTT.

The J gene is TRBJ2-7, the V gene TRBV19, with 11 bases matching TRBD2. The J segment lost 0 bases and the V segment lost 4 bases, leaving 2 bases of the junction unmatched. There are 15 residues in the CDR3. Germline V CDR1 and CDR2: LNHDA, SQIVND (reference sequence). This chain's CDR3 is CASSRGLAVSYEQYF. Here the CDR3 DNA reads TGTGCCAGTAGTAGGGGACTAGCGGTCTCCTACGAGCAGTACTTC.

Concerning this clonotype itself: The CDR3 end shows no conserved phenylalanine or tryptophan, and so a read error is likely. This sequence joins TRBV20-1 and TRBJ2-7; the D gene is possibly TRBD1 (7 bases). This CDR3 is built from 16 residues. V was pared by 1 base and J by 2 bases, with 18 bases between. CDR1 DFQATT and CDR2 SNEGSKA come from the germline V gene (reference sequence). The CDR3 loop is CSARGWRDSITYEQYL. In DNA form, the CDR3 reads TGCAGTGCTAGAGGTTGGCGGGACAGTATAACCTACGAGCAGTACCTC.

The sample holds a few counts of this clonotype. This chain connects TRBV5-6 to TRBJ1-5, with 8 bases fitting TRBD1. The CDR3 contains 14 residues. Trimming took 2 bases from V and 4 from J; bases not matched to a gene: 2. Germline V CDR1 and CDR2: SGHDT, YYEEEE. In DNA, the CDR3 is TGTGCCAGCAGCTTCCGGACAGGGAATCAGCCCCAGCATTTT. It yields the protein CASSFRTGNQPQHF.

This rearrangement joins TRBV7-3 to TRBJ2-3; maybe TRBD1 (8 bases). V dropped 5 bases and J dropped 2 bases, with 17 bases sitting between them. Germline loops: CDR1 SGHTA, CDR2 FQGTGA. This CDR3 is 16 amino acids long. CDR3 sequence: CASSGYRGGNTDTQYF. CDR3 DNA sequence: TGTGCCAGCAGCGGGTACAGGGGGGGTAACACAGATACGCAGTATTTT.

This clonotype showed up just a few times. A much more abundant neighbour one base away suggests this may be a read error. The V gene is TRBV28, the J gene TRBJ2-5; 9 bases are shared with TRBD1. Germline-derived CDR1 and CDR2 are MDHEN and SYDVKM. The CDR3 has 15 amino acids. The J segment lost 5 bases and the V segment lost 2 bases, leaving 6 bases of the junction unmatched. The CDR3 bases are TGTGCCAGCAGTTTACCTACACAGGGGGCGGAGACCCAGTACTTC. This translates into CASSLPTQGAETQYF.

As for this clonotype: This may be a read error: a much more frequent sequence differs by one nucleotide. This sequence joins TRBV28 and TRBJ2-7, with 7 bases fitting TRBD2. Germline values: CDR1 MDHEN, CDR2 SYDVKM. The CDR3 totals 15 residues. V shed 2 bases, J shed 4 bases, and the junction held 8 bases outside the gene matches. CDR3 amino acids: CASSLRPAGLYEQYF. CDR3 coding DNA: TGTGCCAGCAGTTTACGACCAGCGGGACTGTACGAGCAGTACTTC.

This clonotype has a count of ten or more. J is TRBJ2-5 and V is TRBV7-3; 7 bases map to TRBD2. Germline V gene data show CDR1 as SGHTA and CDR2 as FQGTGA. J gave up 6 bases and V 2 bases, and 9 bases lay outside the gene matches. The CDR3 extends over 15 amino acids. The DNA of the CDR3 is TGTGCCAGCAGCTTAGAGGGAGGGCGAATGCAGACCCAGTACTTC. Translation gives CASSLEGGRMQTQYF.

Concerning this clonotype itself: A much larger clone lies a single base off, so this may be a read error. The chain links TRBV12-3 or TRBV12-4 to TRBJ2-2; 7 bases are shared with TRBD2. CDR3 length: 15 residues. CDR3 nucleotides: TGTGCCAGCAGAAAAATAGCGGGTCATTCTGGGGGGCTGTTTTTT. This encodes CASRKIAGHSGGLFF.

Comment on this clonotype: One end of the junction does not line up with germline, which may come from a read error. J is TRBJ1-5 and V is TRBV13; 8 bases fit TRBD1. The germline CDR1 and CDR2 sequences are PRHDT and FYEKMQ (reference sequence). This CDR3 has 15 amino acids. CDR3 DNA: TGTGCCAGCAGCCCAGGACAGGGAGCAGGGCAGCCCCGGCATTTT. It codes for CASSPGQGAGQPRHF.

This clonotype was detected only a few times. The chain joins TRBV19 to TRBJ1-2; D might be TRBD1 (6 bases). CDR3 length equals 14 residues. Trimming took 1 base from V and 7 from J, leaving 13 bases between them. Germline CDR1 reads LNHDA; CDR2 reads SQIVND (reference sequence). The CDR3 sequence: CASSIGGTIAGYTF. CDR3 DNA sequence: TGTGCCAGTAGTATAGGAGGGACAATCGCTGGCTACACCTTC.

This clonotype has a count of ten or more. The V gene is TRBV28, the J gene TRBJ2-7; no clear D gene. Germline CDR1 reads MDHEN; CDR2 reads SYDVKM. Trimming cost V 0 bases and J 4 bases, with 7 bases left between them. The CDR3 loop spans 13 amino acids. The CDR3 DNA reads as TGTGCCAGCAGTTTATGGGCAGAGTACGAGCAGTACTTC. It translates to CASSLWAEYEQYF.

This clonotype was observed once. The chain has TRBV6-2 or TRBV6-3 and TRBJ2-1; tentative D call: TRBD1 (5 bases). Trimming took 10 bases from V and 4 from J, leaving 20 bases between them. CDR1 is MNHEY and CDR2 is SVGEGT in the germline V gene. The CDR3 loop spans 15 amino acids. CDR3 region: CATRVSARNYNEQFF. CDR3 bases: TGTGCCACCAGGGTCTCGGCCCGTAATTACAATGAGCAGTTCTTC.

With regard to this clonotype: The junction differs from germline at one of its ends, possibly a read error. This sequence joins TRBV28 and TRBJ2-7; 13 bases match TRBD2. CDR3 length: 16 residues. Germline CDR1 is MDHEN and CDR2 is SYDVKM. This CDR3 is CASSPPGLAGVYERYF. Written as DNA, the CDR3 is TGTGCCAGCAGCCCCCCAGGACTAGCGGGAGTCTACGAGCGGTACTTC.

The chain links TRBV28 to TRBJ2-7; perhaps D is TRBD1 or TRBD2 (6 bases each). CDR1 is MDHEN, CDR2 SYDVKM, per germline. The CDR3 has 16 residues. Trimming took 6 bases from V and 1 from J, leaving 19 bases between them. The CDR3 protein is CASRRDGRGTSYEQYF. DNA for the CDR3: TGTGCCAGCAGACGGGACGGGAGAGGGACATCCTACGAGCAGTACTTC.

This clonotype was seen more than once but under ten times. The chain uses TRBV6-5 and TRBJ2-7, with no clear D. V lost 2 bases to trimming and J lost 1 base, with 6 bases between them. Germline loops: CDR1 MNHEY, CDR2 SVGAGI. This CDR3 is 13 amino acids long. CDR3 region: CASSYPESYEQYF. DNA for the CDR3: TGTGCCAGCAGTTACCCAGAATCCTACGAGCAGTACTTC.

The sample holds a few counts of this clonotype. The rearrangement joins TRBV6-2 or TRBV6-3 to TRBJ2-2; D gene ambiguous. The CDR3 contains 12 residues. V gave up 2 bases and J gave up 6 bases, with 4 bases separating them. Germline V CDR1 and CDR2: MNHEY, SVGEGT. CDR3 amino acids: CASSYVAGELFF. The CDR3 DNA is TGTGCCAGCAGTTACGTGGCCGGGGAGCTGTTTTTT.

This clonotype was recorded at least ten times. The chain recombines TRBV29-1 with TRBJ2-7; D may be TRBD2 (6 bases). Germline CDR1 and CDR2: SQVTM and ANQGSEA. The CDR3 runs 14 residues. Trimming cost V 6 bases and J 3 bases, with 18 bases left between them. The CDR3 bases are TGCAGCGTAACAGAGGACTATTCCTTCTACGAGCAGTACTTC. Translation: CSVTEDYSFYEQYF.

This clonotype has at least ten counts. This sequence joins TRBV29-1 and TRBJ1-2; TRBD1 is a possible D gene (5 bases). Germline V gene sequence: CDR1 SQVTM, CDR2 ANQGSEA. Trimming took off 0 bases at V and 7 bases at J, with 12 bases between the two ends. This CDR3 region has 13 residues. The DNA for the CDR3 is TGCAGCGTTGAAGAACCCGGGGGAAGTGGCTACACCTTC. The encoded protein is CSVEEPGGSGYTF.

This clonotype was seen ten or more times. The V gene is TRBV24-1, the J gene TRBJ1-5; D is perhaps TRBD1 (6 bases). The germline V gene encodes CDR1 KGHDR and CDR2 SFDVKD. The ends were cut back, 3 bases at V and 10 bases at J, with 15 bases in the middle. This CDR3 region has 14 residues. CDR3 sequence reads: CATSDPQGIQPQHF. The CDR3 DNA sequence: TGTGCCACCAGTGATCCACAGGGAATACAACCCCAGCATTTT.

In this sample, this clonotype turned up once. This chain connects TRBV4-3 to TRBJ2-4, with D tentatively TRBD1 (6 bases). This CDR3 region has 17 residues. The germline V and J ends were trimmed by 0 bases and 1 base, with 13 bases remaining between them. Germline loops: CDR1 LGHNA, CDR2 YSLEER. CDR3 in DNA: TGCGCCAGCAGCCAAGAGACTTGGGACAAGGCCAAAAACATTCAGTACTTC. It is translated as CASSQETWDKAKNIQYF.

This clonotype appeared a few times. V and J are TRBV9 and TRBJ1-2; D may be TRBD1 (5 bases). The length of the CDR3 is 14 residues. Between the trimmed V and J ends, which lost 4 bases and 5 bases, there was a span of 15 bases. CDR1 is SGDLS and CDR2 is YYNGEE in the germline V gene. The CDR3 here is CASSPDGTSYGYTF. The CDR3, as DNA: TGTGCCAGCAGCCCAGACGGGACTTCGTATGGCTACACCTTC.

The rearrangement uses TRBV11-3 and TRBJ1-1, with D hard to call. The CDR3 covers 13 residues. Deletions cut 5 bases from V and 0 bases from J, with 7 bases between. The germline gives CDR1 SGHNT, CDR2 YENEEA. CDR3 nucleotide sequence: TGTGCCAGCAGCCGCATTTTGAACACTGAAGCTTTCTTT. Translation gives CASSRILNTEAFF. The whole variable domain, filled in from reference TRBV11-3 and TRBJ1-1, reads EAGVVQSPRYKIIEKKQPVAFWCNPISGHNTLYWYLQNLGQGPELLIRYENEEAVDDSQLPKDRFSAERLKGVDSTLKIQPAELGDSAVYLCASSRILNTEAFFGQGTRLTVV.

The chain is built from TRBV6-1 and TRBJ2-3, with 8 bases lining up with TRBD2. The CDR3 spans 16 residues. Trimming took 6 bases from V and 2 from J; bases not matched to a gene: 10. CDR1 is MNHNS, CDR2 SASEGT, per germline. The CDR3 DNA reads as TGTGCCAGCAGCCTTCATACTAGCGGATCCACAGATACGCAGTATTTT. It translates to CASSLHTSGSTDTQYF.

V gene TRBV5-1 combines with J gene TRBJ1-5; 10 nucleotides agree with TRBD1. Trimming removed 3 bases from V and 5 bases from J; junction bases left unmatched: 8. There are 16 residues in the CDR3. From germline, CDR1 is SGHRS and CDR2 YFSETQ. CDR3 sequence (DNA): TGCGCCAGCAGCTCCGGGACAGGGGTTAAGGATCAGCCCCAGCATTTT. Its translation is CASSSGTGVKDQPQHF.

J is TRBJ2-5 and V is TRBV7-6; a weak D match, TRBD1 (5 bases). Germline-derived CDR1 and CDR2 are SGHVS and FNYEAQ. The CDR3 has 16 residues. The V end lost 3 bases, the J end lost 3 bases, and 17 bases lay between the germline ends. The CDR3 loop reads CASSLCIQGSKETQYF. DNA of the CDR3: TGTGCCAGCAGCTTGTGTATCCAGGGATCGAAAGAGACCCAGTACTTC.

This clonotype was counted many times. CDR3 in DNA: TGTGCCAGCAGTTTAACCGGGCAGCCTTATGGCTACACCTTC. Protein: CASSLTGQPYGYTF. The chain has TRBV28 and TRBJ1-2; D is unresolved. This CDR3 has 14 amino acids. Germline lookup yields CDR1 MDHEN and CDR2 SYDVKM. Trimming stripped 2 bases from V and 5 bases from J, with 12 bases between.

This clonotype was seen at least ten times. The CDR3, as DNA: TGTGCCAGCAGTGTTAACTCTGGGGCCAACGTCCTGACTTTC. Protein sequence: CASSVNSGANVLTF. The chain couples TRBV2 to TRBJ2-6; D is ambiguous. With 4 bases removed from V and 0 bases from J, the gap between germline ends came to 4 bases. The germline V gene has CDR1 SNHLY and CDR2 FYNNEI. CDR3 size: 14 residues.

This clonotype was observed at least ten times. The chain employs TRBV12-3 or TRBV12-4 and TRBJ2-4, with D perhaps matching TRBD1 (6 bases). V lost 5 bases and J 3 bases, leaving 11 bases between the germline ends. This CDR3 has 14 amino acids. The CDR3 coding sequence is TGTGCCAGCAGTGCTTCGGGACACAAAAACATTCAGTACTTC. Its translation: CASSASGHKNIQYF.

This clonotype was recorded many times. The V and J genes are TRBV11-2 and TRBJ1-1, with TRBD1 identical over 7 bases. Per germline, CDR1 SGHAT and CDR2 FQNNGV. Losses at the gene ends were 7 bases for V and 5 bases for J; bases not matched to a gene: 7. The CDR3 totals 13 residues. The CDR3 DNA reads TGTGCCAGCACCAGGGGGGGGCGAACTGAAGCTTTCTTT. Translation: CASTRGGRTEAFF.